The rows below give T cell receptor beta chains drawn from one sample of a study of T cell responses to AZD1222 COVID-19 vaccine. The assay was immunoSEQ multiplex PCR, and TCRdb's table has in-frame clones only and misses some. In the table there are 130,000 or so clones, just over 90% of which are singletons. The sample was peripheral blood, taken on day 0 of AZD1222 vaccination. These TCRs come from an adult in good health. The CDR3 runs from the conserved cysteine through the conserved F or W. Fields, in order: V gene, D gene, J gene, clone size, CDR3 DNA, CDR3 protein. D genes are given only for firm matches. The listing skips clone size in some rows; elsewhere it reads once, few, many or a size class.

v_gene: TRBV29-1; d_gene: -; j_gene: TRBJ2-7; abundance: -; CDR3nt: TGCAGCGTTGGCAATCTGGTAGAAAGCTACGAGCAGTACTTC; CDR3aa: CSVGNLVESYEQYF
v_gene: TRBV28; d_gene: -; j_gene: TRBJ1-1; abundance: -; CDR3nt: TGTGCCAGCAGTTTCGGAATCATGAACACTGAAGCTTTCTTT; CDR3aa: CASSFGIMNTEAFF
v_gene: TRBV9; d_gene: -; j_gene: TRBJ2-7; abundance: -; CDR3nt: TGTGCCAGCAGCGCGACCTTCTTCGGGGAGCAGTACTTC; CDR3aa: CASSATFFGEQYF
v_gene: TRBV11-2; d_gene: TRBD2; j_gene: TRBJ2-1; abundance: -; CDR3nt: TGTGCCAGCAGCCAAGTTAGGGGTAGCGGGATACGCAATGAGCAGTTCTTC; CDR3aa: CASSQVRGSGIRNEQFF
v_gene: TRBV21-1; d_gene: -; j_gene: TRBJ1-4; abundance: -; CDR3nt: TGTGCCAGCAGCAAAATCCCCCGACAGGGAATGGGGACTAATGAAAAACTGTTTTTT; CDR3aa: CASSKIPRQGMGTNEKLFF
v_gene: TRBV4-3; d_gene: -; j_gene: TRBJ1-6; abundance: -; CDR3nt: TGCGCCAGCAGCCAAGAAGTCCTTAATAATTCACCCCTCCACTTT; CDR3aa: CASSQEVLNNSPLHF
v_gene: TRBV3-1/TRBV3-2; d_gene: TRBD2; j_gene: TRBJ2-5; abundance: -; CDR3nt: TGTGCCAGCAGCCAATGGGGGGGCCAAGAGACCCAGTACTTC; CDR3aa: CASSQWGGQETQYF
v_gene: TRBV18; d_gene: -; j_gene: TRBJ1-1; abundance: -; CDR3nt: TGTGCCAGCTCACCCCCCGGACATCTGAACACTGAAGCTTTCTTT; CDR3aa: CASSPPGHLNTEAFF
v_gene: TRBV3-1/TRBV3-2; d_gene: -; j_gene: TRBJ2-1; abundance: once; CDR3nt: TGTGCCAGCAGCCAAGGACTACAGATTTACAATGAGCAGTTCTTC; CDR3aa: CASSQGLQIYNEQFF
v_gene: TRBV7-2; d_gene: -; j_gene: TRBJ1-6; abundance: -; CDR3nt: TGTGCCAGCAGCTGGGAAGGCTCCTATAATTCACCCCTCCACTTT; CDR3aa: CASSWEGSYNSPLHF
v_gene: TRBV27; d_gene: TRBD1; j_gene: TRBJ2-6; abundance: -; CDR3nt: TGTGCCAGCAGTCTAACAGGGGTTGGGGCCAACGTCCTGACTTTC; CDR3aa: CASSLTGVGANVLTF
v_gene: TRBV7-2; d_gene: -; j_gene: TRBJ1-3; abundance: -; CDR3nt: TGTGCCAGCAGCTTAGGGGGGGACACGACCATATATTTT; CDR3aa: CASSLGGDTTIYF
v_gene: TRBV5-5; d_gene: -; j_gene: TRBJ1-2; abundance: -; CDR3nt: TGTGCCAGCAGCGGGACGACAGCAAACTATGGCTACACCTTC; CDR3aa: CASSGTTANYGYTF
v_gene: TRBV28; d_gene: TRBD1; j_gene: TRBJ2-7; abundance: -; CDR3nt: TGTGCCAGCAGTCCCCGACAGGGGTCCTACGAGCAGTACTTC; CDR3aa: CASSPRQGSYEQYF
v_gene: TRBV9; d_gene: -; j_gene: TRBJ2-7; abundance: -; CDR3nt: TGTGCCAGCAGCGCCGCCAGGGGGGGCCCCTACGAGCAGTACTTC; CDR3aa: CASSAARGGPYEQYF
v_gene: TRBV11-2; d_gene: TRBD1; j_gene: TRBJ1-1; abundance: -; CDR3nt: TGTGCCAGCAGCCTACAGGGGGGCGGGATGAACACTGAAGCTTTCTTT; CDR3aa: CASSLQGGGMNTEAFF
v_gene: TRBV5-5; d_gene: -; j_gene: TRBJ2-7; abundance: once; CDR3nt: TGTGCCAGCAGCTGGGCAGAGGGCTCCTACGAGCAGTACTTC; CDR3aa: CASSWAEGSYEQYF
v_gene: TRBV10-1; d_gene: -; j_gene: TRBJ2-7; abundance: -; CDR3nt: TGCGCCAGCAGTGCGGTCGGGGGCGCGGGGGAGCAGTACTTC; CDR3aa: CASSAVGGAGEQYF
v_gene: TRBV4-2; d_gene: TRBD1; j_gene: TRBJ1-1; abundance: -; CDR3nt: TGTGCCAGCAGCCAAGTTGGGACAGCTGAAGCTTTCTTT; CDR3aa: CASSQVGTAEAFF
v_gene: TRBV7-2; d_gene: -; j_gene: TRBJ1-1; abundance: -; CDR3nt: TGTGCCAGCAGCATAACCTCGGGAGGAACTGAAGCTTTCTTT; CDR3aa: CASSITSGGTEAFF
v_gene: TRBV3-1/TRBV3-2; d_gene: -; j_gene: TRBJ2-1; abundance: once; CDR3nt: TGTGCCAGCAGCCTCGGGGACTACAATGAGCAGTTCTTC; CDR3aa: CASSLGDYNEQFF
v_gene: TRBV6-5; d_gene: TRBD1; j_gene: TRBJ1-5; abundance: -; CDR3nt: TGTGCCAGCAGAGCCGGAACAGGGGGCGATCAGCCCCAGCATTTT; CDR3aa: CASRAGTGGDQPQHF
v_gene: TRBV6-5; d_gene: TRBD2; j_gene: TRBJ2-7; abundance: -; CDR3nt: TGTGCCAGCAGTTTCACGGGGGGCGAGCAGTACTTC; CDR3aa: CASSFTGGEQYF
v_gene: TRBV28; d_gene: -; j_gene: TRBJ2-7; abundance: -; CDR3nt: TGTGCCAGCACCACACCGCCATACGAGCAGTACTTC; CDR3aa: CASTTPPYEQYF
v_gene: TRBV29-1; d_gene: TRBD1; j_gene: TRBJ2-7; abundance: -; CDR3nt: TGCAGCGTTGCCGGGACAGGGGGCTTGAGCGAGCAGTACTTC; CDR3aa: CSVAGTGGLSEQYF
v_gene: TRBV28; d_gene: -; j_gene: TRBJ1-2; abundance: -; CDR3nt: TGTGCCACTCCCGAACGGGACTATGGCTACACCTTC; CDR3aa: CATPERDYGYTF
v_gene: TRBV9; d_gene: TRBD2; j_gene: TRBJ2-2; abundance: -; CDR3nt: TGTGCCAGCAGCCCTAGACTAGCGGGGGAGTCCGGGGAGCTGTTTTTT; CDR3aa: CASSPRLAGESGELFF